This TCR beta chain appears in the sequencing data of a study of T cell responses to AZD1222 COVID-19 vaccine. Study results and limitations: Unmutated variant regions are reportedly the target of nearly half of TCRs that are spike-specific. Across the whole spike, CD4 TCRs peaked at regions 160-218 and 743-854. Clonal diversity was possibly underestimated; the donors were predominantly white British and more often female.

Points on this clone: The antigen is not known.

Clones were read by immunoSEQ multiplex PCR, and TCRdb kept only the in-frame ones, dropping some. This sample has 150,000 or so clones, with about 93% found just once. The source was peripheral blood, collected on day 0 of MenACWY control vaccination. The receptor was isolated from an adult in good health.

The CDR3, as DNA: TGCGCCAGCAGCTTTACAGGACTCGGGACTGAAGCTTTCTTT. Encoded protein: CASSFTGLGTEAFF. The genes are TRBV5-1 and TRBJ1-1, with D maybe TRBD1 (5 bases). V was trimmed by 2 bases and J by 5 bases, leaving 13 bases between them. CDR1 and CDR2 from the germline V gene are SGHRS and YFSETQ. The CDR3 contains 14 residues.